The 26 T cell receptor beta chains below come from one sample, sequenced in a study of blood T cells in healthy people across ages. Primers used in a second PCR of about 6 to 11 cycles were a sample-barcoded 5' primer and a J-beta primer mix. MiXCR was run by TCRdb on the 5' RACE reads, yielding one entry per CDR3 protein. Of more than 800,000 distinct CDR3 sequences in the sample, under 35% were seen once. Specimen: blood. The receptors here all came from a woman older than 75 in good health.

The V call is TRBV20-1, the J call TRBJ1-2; TRBD1 agrees at 10 bases. Trimming cost V 1 base and J 7 bases; bases outside gene matches: 6. This CDR3 has 14 amino acids. The germline CDR1 and CDR2 sequences are DFQATT and SNEGSKA (reference sequence). The CDR3 loop reads CSARGDRGRIGYTF. The CDR3 DNA sequence: TGCAGTGCTAGAGGGGACAGGGGTAGAATTGGCTACACCTTC.

This clonotype was counted a few times. The V gene is TRBV5-6, the J gene TRBJ1-6, with a weak D call TRBD1 (6 bases). Trimming left V 2 bases short and J 0 bases short, with 9 bases between. The CDR3 sequence is 16 residues long. The germline V gene has CDR1 SGHDT and CDR2 YYEEEE. CDR3 sequence reads: CASSLGGISYNSPLHF. In DNA, the CDR3 is TGTGCCAGCAGCTTAGGGGGTATCTCCTATAATTCACCCCTCCACTTT.

About this clonotype: The junction departs from germline at one end; a sequencing error may be responsible. V and J are TRBV7-2 and TRBJ1-2, with TRBD1 identical over 9 bases. The CDR3 covers 14 residues. CDR1 is SGHTA, CDR2 FQGNSA, per germline. The DNA of the CDR3 is TGCGCCAGCAGCATACAGGGGGCGCAGTGTGGCTACACCTTC. Translation: CASSIQGAQCGYTF.

Only a few counts were recorded for this clonotype. The rearrangement joins TRBV19 to TRBJ1-5, with 12 bases lining up with TRBD1. The CDR3 is 16 residues long. V shed 5 bases, J shed 3 bases, and the junction held 5 bases outside the gene matches. Germline V gene data show CDR1 as LNHDA and CDR2 as SQIVND (reference sequence). CDR3 protein: CASSSGTGGNNQPQHF. CDR3 coding DNA: TGTGCCAGTAGTTCTGGGACAGGGGGCAACAATCAGCCCCAGCATTTT. The full variable domain, completed using reference TRBV19 and TRBJ1-5, is DGGITQSPKYLFRKEGQNVTLSCEQNLNHDAMYWYRQDPGQGLRLIYYSQIVNDFQKGDIAEGYSVSREKKESFPLTVTSAQKNPTAFYLCASSSGTGGNNQPQHFGDGTRLSIL.

This clonotype was seen a few times. The rearrangement links TRBV6-2 or TRBV6-3 to TRBJ1-6; D may be TRBD1 (5 bases). The ends were cut back, 6 bases at V and 9 bases at J, with 15 bases in the middle. Per the germline V gene, CDR1 is MNHEY and CDR2 is SVGEGT. The CDR3 is 14 residues long. The CDR3 region is CASSFTPGGSPLHF. The CDR3 DNA follows: TGTGCCAGCAGCTTCACCCCCGGGGGTTCACCCCTCCACTTT.

This clonotype was recorded a few times. Just one base apart from a much larger clone, this may be a read error. This rearrangement joins TRBV5-1 to TRBJ2-7, with 8 nucleotides matching TRBD2. With 4 bases clipped from V and 6 bases from J, the junction kept 6 bases outside the gene matches. This CDR3 spans 13 amino acids. CDR1 and CDR2 (germline): SGHRS, YFSETQ. This CDR3 is CASSVGRGGEQYF. CDR3 DNA sequence: TGCGCCAGCAGCGTGGGACGGGGGGGCGAGCAGTACTTC.

This clonotype was recorded once. A single base separates this from a much larger clone, so it may be a read error. The chain is built from TRBV6-6 and TRBJ1-2, with 10 bases fitting TRBD1. The CDR3 length is 16 residues. Germline V gene data show CDR1 as MNHNY and CDR2 as SVGAGI (reference sequence). The V gene end was trimmed by 4 bases and the J gene end by 6 bases; junction bases not matched to a gene: 11. The CDR3 region is CASSFFPGTGEDGYTF. DNA for the CDR3: TGTGCCAGCAGTTTTTTCCCCGGGACAGGGGAGGATGGCTACACCTTC.

This clonotype occurred a few times. The chain recombines TRBV7-9 with TRBJ1-1; TRBD1 might be the D (6 bases). Trimming took 5 bases from V and 8 from J, leaving 15 bases between them. The length of the CDR3 is 13 residues. The germline CDR1 and CDR2 sequences are SEHNR and FQNEAQ (reference sequence). CDR3 region: CASSRDRTAEAFF. CDR3 nucleotide sequence: TGTGCCAGCAGCCGTGACAGGACGGCAGAAGCTTTCTTT.

The table lists this clonotype with many counts. The genes are TRBV6-2 or TRBV6-3 and TRBJ1-5, with no clear D. V lost 4 bases, J lost 3 bases, and 4 bases lay in between. Germline-derived CDR1 and CDR2 are MNHEY and SVGEGT. The CDR3 consists of 12 residues. The CDR3 sequence: CASSSHNQPQHF. CDR3 DNA: TGTGCCAGCAGTTCCCACAATCAGCCCCAGCATTTT.

Many counts were recorded for this clonotype. The CDR3: CASSLDQGTTDTQYF. The DNA for the CDR3 is TGTGCCAGCAGCTTAGACCAGGGAACCACAGATACGCAGTATTTT. This chain uses TRBV7-2 with TRBJ2-3; a weak D match, TRBD1 (5 bases). The ends were cut back, 1 base at V and 2 bases at J, with 10 bases in the middle. This CDR3 is 15 amino acids long. Germline CDR1 reads SGHTA; CDR2 reads FQGNSA.

This clonotype was recorded at least ten times. The gene calls are TRBV4-3 and TRBJ2-7; 13 bases are a match to TRBD2. The CDR3 loop spans 15 amino acids. Germline CDR1 reads LGHNA; CDR2 reads YSLEER. V shed 3 bases and J 6 bases; nucleotides not matched to a gene: 5. CDR3 in amino acids: CASSHRTSGGVEQYF. Written as DNA, the CDR3 is TGCGCCAGCAGCCATAGGACTAGCGGGGGAGTCGAGCAGTACTTC.

Ten or more counts support this clonotype. This chain links TRBV14 with TRBJ2-1; 8 bases are shared with TRBD2. With 4 bases clipped from V and 5 bases from J, the junction kept 10 bases outside the gene matches. This CDR3 spans 16 amino acids. Per germline, CDR1 SGHDN and CDR2 FVKESK. The CDR3 DNA is TGTGCCAGCAGCCCCTGGACTAGCTCTTTTAACAATGAGCAGTTCTTC. This codes for CASSPWTSSFNNEQFF.

Details on this clonotype: One base away lies a much larger clone, so this may be a sequencing read error. DNA of the CDR3: TGTGCCAGCAGTTACCTACAGGGTTCTTTTTCAGGGACCCAGTACTTC. Translation gives CASSYLQGSFSGTQYF. This chain uses TRBV6-5 with TRBJ2-5, with D possibly TRBD1 on 6 matching bases. This CDR3 is built from 16 residues. Germline V gene lookup returns CDR1 MNHEY and CDR2 SVGAGI. Trimming removed 2 bases at V and 7 bases at J, with 20 bases between.

The chain is built from TRBV6-1 and TRBJ1-5, with D hard to call. This CDR3 region has 15 residues. CDR1 and CDR2 from the germline V gene are MNHNS and SASEGT. Trimming pared 0 bases from V and 0 bases from J, leaving 6 bases between. Here the CDR3 reads CASSEAVNSNQPQHF. The CDR3 nucleotides are TGTGCCAGCAGTGAAGCAGTAAATAGCAATCAGCCCCAGCATTTT.

The chain uses TRBV4-3 and TRBJ2-5, with a possible D match to TRBD2 (6 bases). The CDR3 runs to 15 residues. Germline V gene lookup returns CDR1 LGHNA and CDR2 YSLEER. V lost 5 bases, J lost 2 bases, and 15 bases lay in between. The CDR3 coding sequence is TGCGCCAGCAGCTTGGACGGGGGAGATCAAGAGACCCAGTACTTC. The encoded protein is CASSLDGGDQETQYF.

Many counts were recorded for this clonotype. This chain joins TRBV20-1 and TRBJ2-1, with D tentatively TRBD1 or TRBD2 (5 bases each). The germline CDR1 and CDR2 sequences are DFQATT and SNEGSKA (reference sequence). Between the trimmed V and J ends, which lost 1 base and 7 bases, there was a span of 17 bases. The CDR3 has 15 residues. The CDR3 coding sequence is TGCAGTGCTAGAGCCTCCGGGACGGGTGGTAATGAGCAGTTCTTC. Its translation is CSARASGTGGNEQFF.

This clonotype was found many times. The chain couples TRBV20-1 to TRBJ2-5; 10 bases line up with TRBD1. Germline CDR1 reads DFQATT; CDR2 reads SNEGSKA (reference sequence). V trimming: 4 bases; J trimming: 3 bases; junction bases outside the gene matches: 17. CDR3 size: 18 residues. CDR3 protein: CSAIPLRQGARGKETQYF. CDR3 DNA sequence: TGCAGTGCTATTCCCCTACGACAGGGGGCGCGGGGTAAAGAGACCCAGTACTTC.

About this clonotype itself: An end of the junction differs from the germline gene, which may be a read error. The V gene is TRBV20-1, the J gene TRBJ1-1, with a possible D match to TRBD1 (6 bases). CDR1 and CDR2 (germline): DFQATT, SNEGSKA (reference sequence). The CDR3 consists of 13 residues. The CDR3 spells CSAFGQGNAEAFF. CDR3 DNA: TGCAGTGCTTTTGGGCAGGGGAACGCTGAAGCTTTCTTT.

The rearrangement uses TRBV9 and TRBJ2-7, with D possibly being TRBD2 (5 bases). This CDR3 region has 16 residues. V was cut by 1 base and J by 0 bases, with 14 bases left in between. Germline V gene sequence: CDR1 SGDLS, CDR2 YYNGEE. CDR3 amino acids: CASSVRLVGSSYEQYF. The CDR3 region has the DNA TGTGCCAGCAGCGTACGTCTAGTGGGGAGCTCCTACGAGCAGTACTTC.

The sample holds many counts of this clonotype. The chain carries TRBV3-1 and TRBJ2-2; no clear D gene. Germline V gene data show CDR1 as LGHDT and CDR2 as YNNKEL (reference sequence). This CDR3 has 11 amino acids. V was trimmed by 5 bases and J by 7 bases, leaving 5 bases between them. The CDR3 is CASSSFGELFF. The CDR3 DNA reads TGTGCCAGCAGCAGCTTCGGGGAGCTGTTTTTT.

This clonotype was detected ten times or more. V gene TRBV3-1 combines with J gene TRBJ1-2; a weak D match, TRBD1 (5 bases). CDR3 length: 14 residues. Trimming shortened V by 4 bases and J by 8 bases, and 17 bases separated the two germline ends. CDR1 and CDR2 from the germline V gene are LGHDT and YNNKEL (reference sequence). CDR3 sequence (DNA): TGTGCCAGCAGCCCTGGGGCAGATTCGGCGGGCTACACCTTC. Translating it yields CASSPGADSAGYTF.

The chain is built from TRBV19 and TRBJ1-5, with D unresolved. CDR1 and CDR2 from the germline V gene are LNHDA and SQIVND (reference sequence). V gave up 3 bases and J gave up 0 bases, with 9 bases separating them. The CDR3 length is 15 residues. CDR3 nucleotide sequence: TGTGCCAGTAGTATTAACAGCAATAGCAATCAGCCCCAGCATTTT. This translates into CASSINSNSNQPQHF.

Of note for this clonotype: This may come from a read error, since a much larger clone is one base off. The chain combines TRBV9 with TRBJ1-4; D is uncertain. CDR1 is SGDLS, CDR2 YYNGEE, per germline. The CDR3 has 15 residues. The CDR3 DNA reads as TGTGCCAGCAGCGTAGGGTCCACAGCTTTTGAAAAACGGTTTTTT. It codes for CASSVGSTAFEKRFF.

This clonotype came up a few times. The chain joins TRBV28 to TRBJ2-2; tentative D call: TRBD1 (6 bases). CDR3 length: 16 residues. V lost 7 bases and J lost 1, with 16 bases in between. CDR1 and CDR2 from the germline V gene are MDHEN and SYDVKM. CDR3 amino acids: CASIPGHSMNTGELFF. As DNA, the CDR3 is TGTGCCAGCATCCCGGGACACTCGATGAACACCGGGGAGCTGTTTTTT.

This clonotype came up once. The rearrangement joins TRBV4-1 to TRBJ2-4; D is uncertain. Germline values: CDR1 MGHRA, CDR2 YSYEKL. CDR3 length: 18 amino acids. V was pared by 0 bases and J by 4 bases, with 19 bases between. The CDR3 DNA sequence: TGCGCCAGCAGCCAAGACGTGCTCAGGTCGGCTATTAAAAACATTCAGTACTTC. Its translation is CASSQDVLRSAIKNIQYF.

With respect to this clonotype: This may be a read error: a much more frequent sequence differs by one nucleotide. The chain combines TRBV5-1 with TRBJ2-1; 14 nucleotides line up with TRBD2. With V trimmed by 4 bases and J by 10 bases, 10 bases remained unmatched. This CDR3 has 16 amino acids. Looked up from germline, CDR1 is SGHRS and CDR2 is YFSETQ. The CDR3 sequence: CASSPDGLAGGKEQFF. CDR3 DNA: TGCGCCAGCAGCCCGGATGGACTAGCGGGGGGAAAGGAGCAGTTCTTC.